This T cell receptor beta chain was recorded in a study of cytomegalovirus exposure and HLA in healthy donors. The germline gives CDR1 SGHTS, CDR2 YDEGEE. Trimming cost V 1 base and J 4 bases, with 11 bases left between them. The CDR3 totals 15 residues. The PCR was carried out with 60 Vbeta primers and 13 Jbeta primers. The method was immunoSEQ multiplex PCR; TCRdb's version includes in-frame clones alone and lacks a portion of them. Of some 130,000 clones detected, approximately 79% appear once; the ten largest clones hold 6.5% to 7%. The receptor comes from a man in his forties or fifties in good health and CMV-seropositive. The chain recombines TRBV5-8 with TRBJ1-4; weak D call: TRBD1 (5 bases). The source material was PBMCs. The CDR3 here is CASSLFRTINEKLFF. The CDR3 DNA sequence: TGTGCCAGCAGCTTGTTTCGGACAATTAATGAAAAACTGTTTTTT.